This TCR beta chain was recorded in a study of cytomegalovirus exposure and HLA in healthy donors. Study-level results: CMV serostatus was the only immune exposure information that was available. Later analysis revealed greater clonal expansion in HLA-associated TCR beta chains than in equally common others.

Points on this clone: The antigen is undetermined.

Looked up from germline, CDR1 is SGDLS and CDR2 is YYNGEE. V lost 2 bases and J lost 4, with 14 bases in between. The CDR3 has 15 amino acids. Primers: 60 Vbeta forward and 13 Jbeta reverse. The assay was immunoSEQ multiplex PCR, and TCRdb's table has in-frame clones only and misses some. The profile shows 200,000 to 250,000 clones, over 65% of them singletons. The rearrangement links TRBV9 to TRBJ2-3; possibly TRBD2 for D (5 bases). This clonotype originated in a man aged 18 to 29 in good health and CMV-seronegative. Input material: PBMCs. The CDR3 spells CASSVYRGIADTQYF. The CDR3 region has the DNA TGTGCCAGCAGCGTCTATCGGGGAATAGCAGATACGCAGTATTTT.